Listed here are 27 T cell receptor beta chains from one sample, sequenced in a study of blood T cell repertoires in COVID-19. Method: immunoSEQ multiplex PCR; TCRdb's copy keeps in-frame clones and lacks some. The data hold about 94,000 clones, with approximately 80% observed a single time. The sample taken for sequencing was peripheral blood. The receptor source for this set is a human donor in a cohort sampled during active COVID-19.

The CDR3 is CAWNSGSRYEQYF. The DNA of the CDR3 is TGTGCCTGGAATAGCGGGAGTAGATACGAGCAGTACTTC. The chain joins TRBV30 to TRBJ2-7; 9 bases map to TRBD2. The CDR3 loop spans 13 amino acids. The V gene end was trimmed by 4 bases and the J gene end by 4 bases; junction bases not matched to a gene: 5. Germline-derived CDR1 and CDR2 are GTSNPN and SVGIG (reference sequence). The full variable domain, completed using reference TRBV30 and TRBJ2-7, is SQTIHQWPATLVQPVGSPLSLECTVEGTSNPNLYWYRQAAGRGLQLLFYSVGIGQISSEVPQNLSASRPQDRQFILSSKKLLLSDSGFYLCAWNSGSRYEQYFGPGTRLTVT.

The chain has TRBV7-2 and TRBJ2-2; 9 bases are a match to TRBD2. The CDR3 is 15 amino acids. The germline gives CDR1 SGHTA, CDR2 FQGNSA. The trim removed 8 bases at V and 6 bases at J, leaving 10 bases unmatched. The CDR3 bases are TGTGCCAGCGCCACATTTAGCGGGAGCCCCGGGGAGCTGTTTTTT. Protein sequence: CASATFSGSPGELFF. The variable domain in full, with the rest retrieved from reference TRBV7-2 and TRBJ2-2, is GAGVSQSPSNKVTEKGKDVELRCDPISGHTALYWYRQSLGQGLEFLIYFQGNSAPDKSGLPSDRFSAERTGGSVSTLTIQRTQQEDSAVYLCASATFSGSPGELFFGEGSRLTVL.

The chain couples TRBV9 to TRBJ2-2; D possibly corresponds to TRBD2 (6 bases). The CDR3 extends over 16 amino acids. V was cut by 0 bases and J by 4 bases, with 13 bases left in between. Looked up from germline, CDR1 is SGDLS and CDR2 is YYNGEE. CDR3 coding DNA: TGTGCCAGCAGCGTAGTCCCGGGAGAGGTCACCGGGGAGCTGTTTTTT. It specifies CASSVVPGEVTGELFF.

This clone has a single count. The chain recombines TRBV2 with TRBJ1-1, with a weak D call TRBD1 (5 bases). The CDR3 has 15 residues. From germline, CDR1 is SNHLY and CDR2 FYNNEI. Trimming took 2 bases from V and 0 from J, leaving 10 bases between them. The CDR3 sequence: CASSERQNMNTEAFF. In DNA form, the CDR3 reads TGTGCCAGCAGTGAAAGACAGAACATGAACACTGAAGCTTTCTTT.

The rearrangement joins TRBV19 to TRBJ2-1; 12 nucleotides align to TRBD2. After removal of 5 bases from V and 4 bases from J, the junction contained 3 bases not matched to a gene. CDR3 length equals 15 residues. CDR1 LNHDA and CDR2 SQIVND come from the germline V gene (reference sequence). The CDR3 sequence is CASSVGLAGYNEQFF. The CDR3 DNA sequence: TGTGCCAGTAGTGTGGGACTAGCGGGTTACAATGAGCAGTTCTTC.

The chain links TRBV11-2 to TRBJ2-3; 7 nucleotides line up with TRBD2. This CDR3 has 15 amino acids. V was clipped by 1 base and J by 5 bases; unmatched bases: 6. The germline CDR1 and CDR2 sequences are SGHAT and FQNNGV. CDR3: CASSLAVSGLDTQYF. The CDR3 DNA sequence: TGTGCCAGCAGCTTAGCAGTTAGCGGGTTAGATACGCAGTATTTT. Filled out from reference TRBV11-2 and TRBJ2-3, the complete variable domain reads EAGVAQSPRYKIIEKRQSVAFWCNPISGHATLYWYQQILGQGPKLLIQFQNNGVVDDSQLPKDRFSAERLKGVDSTLKIQPAKLEDSAVYLCASSLAVSGLDTQYFGPGTRLTVL.

The V gene is TRBV7-2, the J gene TRBJ1-3; D is perhaps TRBD1 (5 bases). Germline CDR1 reads SGHTA; CDR2 reads FQGNSA. The CDR3 length is 15 residues. Trimming took 0 bases from V and 4 from J, leaving 10 bases between them. In DNA, the CDR3 is TGTGCCAGCAGCTTAGCGCCGGGGGGAGGAAACACCATATATTTT. This gives the protein CASSLAPGGGNTIYF.

This chain uses TRBV4-2 with TRBJ2-2; 10 bases line up with TRBD2. The J segment lost 1 base and the V segment lost 4 bases, leaving 3 bases of the junction unmatched. The CDR3 runs to 16 residues. Germline CDR1 reads LGHNA; CDR2 reads YNFKEQ. As DNA, the CDR3 is TGTGCCAGCAGCCCCCGACTAGCGGGGAACACCGGGGAGCTGTTTTTT. Translated, it gives CASSPRLAGNTGELFF.

The rearrangement uses TRBV19 and TRBJ2-1; 7 nucleotides line up with TRBD2. V lost 8 bases, J lost 0 bases, and 4 bases stayed unmatched. The CDR3 totals 14 residues. Germline assignment: CDR1 LNHDA and CDR2 SQIVND (reference sequence). CDR3 bases: TGTGCCAGTGGAAGGGACTACTCCTACAATGAGCAGTTCTTC. As protein: CASGRDYSYNEQFF.

The chain employs TRBV6-6 and TRBJ1-5; weak D call: TRBD1 (5 bases). V was clipped by 6 bases and J by 5 bases, with 17 bases between them. The CDR3 length is 15 residues. Per the germline V gene, CDR1 is MNHNY and CDR2 is SVGAGI (reference sequence). The CDR3 coding sequence is TGTGCCAGCAGGGACCGACGGGGGACGGATCAGCCCCAGCATTTT. Translation: CASRDRRGTDQPQHF.

This clone has only one observation. The chain combines TRBV4-1 with TRBJ2-4, with D perhaps matching TRBD1 (5 bases). V was pared by 1 base and J by 9 bases, with 16 bases between. Germline V lookup: CDR1 MGHRA, CDR2 YSYEKL. This CDR3 has 15 amino acids. The CDR3 DNA sequence: TGCGCCAGCAGCCAAGTTGGTGGGGCCCGAGGCATTCAGTACTTC. Translating gives CASSQVGGARGIQYF.

This clone was detected only once. This chain connects TRBV7-9 to TRBJ2-1; TRBD2 aligns across 10 bases. CDR1 is SEHNR, CDR2 FQNEAQ, per germline (reference sequence). There are 14 residues in the CDR3. Germline trimming cut 6 bases from V and 3 bases from J; bases unmatched to any gene: 2. This CDR3 is CASRTSGIYNEQFF. The DNA of the CDR3 is TGTGCCAGCAGAACTAGCGGGATCTACAATGAGCAGTTCTTC.

CDR3 sequence reads: CASSFDRGEKLFF. The CDR3 nucleotides are TGTGCCAGCAGCTTCGACCGAGGGGAAAAACTGTTTTTT. The rearrangement links TRBV7-2 to TRBJ1-4, with unresolved D. The CDR3 is made up of 13 amino acids. Per the germline V gene, CDR1 is SGHTA and CDR2 is FQGNSA. V was clipped by 3 bases and J by 8 bases, with 10 bases between them.

The J gene is TRBJ1-4, the V gene TRBV29-1; D remains ambiguous. Trimming shortened V by 4 bases and J by 8 bases, and 14 bases separated the two germline ends. Germline CDR1 and CDR2: SQVTM and ANQGSEA. The CDR3 consists of 13 residues. For the CDR3, the DNA is TGCAGCGTTGCTGCCCTTATGGGCGAAAAACTGTTTTTT. This encodes CSVAALMGEKLFF.

The chain couples TRBV7-9 to TRBJ1-2; the D is unclear. Germline CDR1 reads SEHNR; CDR2 reads FQNEAQ (reference sequence). CDR3 length: 12 amino acids. With 3 bases removed from V and 4 bases from J, the gap between germline ends came to 6 bases. CDR3: CASSLNIYGYTF. CDR3 nucleotides: TGTGCCAGCAGCTTGAACATCTATGGCTACACCTTC.

The chain employs TRBV24-1 and TRBJ2-7, with D perhaps TRBD1 (6 bases). Trimming took off 7 bases at V and 6 bases at J, with 15 bases between the two ends. The germline gives CDR1 KGHDR, CDR2 SFDVKD. CDR3 length: 13 residues. The CDR3 loop reads CATRLQGLLEQYF. The CDR3 DNA follows: TGTGCCACCAGGCTACAGGGTTTACTCGAGCAGTACTTC.

This clone was counted a single time. This sequence joins TRBV18 and TRBJ1-3; D remains ambiguous. Between the trimmed V and J ends, which lost 0 bases and 0 bases, there was a span of 9 bases. Germline CDR1 and CDR2: KGHSH and LQKENI. The length of the CDR3 is 16 residues. DNA for the CDR3: TGTGCCAGCTCACCACCGTACCGCAGCTCTGGAAACACCATATATTTT. It is translated as CASSPPYRSSGNTIYF. The full variable domain, with the rest looked up from reference TRBV18 and TRBJ1-3, is NAGVMQNPRHLVRRRGQEARLRCSPMKGHSHVYWYRQLPEEGLKFMVYLQKENIIDESGMPKERFSAEFPKEGPSILRIQQVVRGDSAAYFCASSPPYRSSGNTIYFGEGSWLTVV.

The chain couples TRBV11-3 to TRBJ2-1, with D possibly matching TRBD1 (6 bases). CDR1 SGHNT and CDR2 YENEEA come from the germline V gene. This CDR3 region has 13 residues. The V end was cut by 4 bases, the J end by 5 bases, with 9 bases between. DNA of the CDR3: TGTGCCAGCAGCTCACAGGGTCACAATGAGCAGTTCTTC. This encodes CASSSQGHNEQFF.

V is TRBV7-8 and J is TRBJ1-5; D is perhaps TRBD1 (5 bases). V was cut by 7 bases and J by 1 base, with 14 bases left in between. The CDR3 has 15 amino acids. Germline values: CDR1 SGHVS, CDR2 FQNEAQ. CDR3 coding DNA: TGTGCCAGCACCTTTTTCCCAGGGAGCAATCAGCCCCAGCATTTT. Protein product: CASTFFPGSNQPQHF. Full variable domain (rest looked up from reference TRBV7-8 and TRBJ1-5): GAGVSQSPRYKVAKRGQDVALRCDPISGHVSLFWYQQALGQGPEFLTYFQNEAQLDKSGLPSDRFFAERPEGSVSTLKIQRTQQEDSAVYLCASTFFPGSNQPQHFGDGTRLSIL.

V is TRBV6-2 or TRBV6-3 and J is TRBJ2-7; TRBD1 matches 10 bases. Germline loops: CDR1 MNHEY, CDR2 SVGEGT. Unmatched junction bases numbered 19, after V lost 2 bases and J lost 0 bases. CDR3 length equals 21 residues. The CDR3 bases are TGTGCCAGCAGTTACCTTTTACCGGGACAGGGGACCGCCGGTAGCTCCTACGAGCAGTACTTC. Amino acids: CASSYLLPGQGTAGSSYEQYF.

V is TRBV6-5 and J is TRBJ1-3, with D maybe TRBD1 (5 bases). In germline, CDR1 is MNHEY, CDR2 SVGAGI. The V end was cut by 0 bases, the J end by 3 bases, with 9 bases between. This CDR3 spans 15 amino acids. CDR3 sequence reads: CASSYSRGGGNTIYF. The CDR3 DNA sequence: TGTGCCAGCAGTTACTCGAGGGGAGGTGGAAACACCATATATTTT.

The chain carries TRBV10-3 and TRBJ2-1; 7 nucleotides line up with TRBD1. CDR3 length: 15 amino acids. V was pared by 10 bases and J by 6 bases, with 15 bases of the junction left unmatched. Germline CDR1 ENHRY, CDR2 SYGVKD. The CDR3 coding sequence is TGTGCCACCTTCGGCCGGGACAGTGCCTCCAATGAGCAGTTCTTC. It specifies CATFGRDSASNEQFF.

The rearrangement uses TRBV5-6 and TRBJ2-3; 8 positions agree with TRBD1. Germline CDR1 is SGHDT and CDR2 is YYEEEE. Unmatched junction bases numbered 7, after V lost 2 bases and J lost 2 bases. CDR3 length: 16 residues. CDR3 DNA: TGTGCCAGCAGCTTTCTTGGGACAGGTTTCACAGATACGCAGTATTTT. Amino acids: CASSFLGTGFTDTQYF.

This clone was picked up one time. This chain connects TRBV5-6 to TRBJ2-1; maybe TRBD2 (5 bases). CDR1 is SGHDT and CDR2 is YYEEEE in the germline V gene. The V end lost 5 bases, the J end lost 0 bases, and 12 bases lay between the germline ends. The CDR3 contains 15 residues. The CDR3: CASSLGGFSYNEQFF. CDR3 nucleotides: TGTGCCAGCAGTCTCGGCGGGTTCTCCTACAATGAGCAGTTCTTC.

J is TRBJ2-5 and V is TRBV3-1 (or the pseudogene TRBV3-2), with D perhaps TRBD2 (6 bases). CDR3 length: 14 residues. The V gene lost 4 bases and the J gene lost 5 bases, with 14 bases spanning the gap. Germline lookup yields CDR1 LGHDT and CDR2 YNNKEL (reference sequence). The CDR3 DNA follows: TGTGCCAGCAGCCTTCCGGGACTGGGCGAGACCCAGTACTTC. Its protein product is CASSLPGLGETQYF.

The count of this clone is one. The CDR3 bases are TGTGCCAGTAGTTCGGGGGGCTCAGATACGCAGTATTTT. Translating it yields CASSSGGSDTQYF. The rearrangement joins TRBV19 to TRBJ2-3; perhaps TRBD2 as D (7 bases). The CDR3 covers 13 residues. Germline CDR1 reads LNHDA; CDR2 reads SQIVND (reference sequence). Trimming removed 5 bases at V and 4 bases at J, with 10 bases between. The whole variable domain, remainder taken from reference TRBV19 and TRBJ2-3, is DGGITQSPKYLFRKEGQNVTLSCEQNLNHDAMYWYRQDPGQGLRLIYYSQIVNDFQKGDIAEGYSVSREKKESFPLTVTSAQKNPTAFYLCASSSGGSDTQYFGPGTRLTVL.

The genes are TRBV18 and TRBJ2-5, with D possibly matching TRBD1 (5 bases). The length of the CDR3 is 14 residues. Germline loops: CDR1 KGHSH, CDR2 LQKENI. V lost 3 bases to trimming and J lost 2 bases, with 10 bases between them. In nucleotides, the CDR3 is TGTGCCAGCTCACCTCGACAGAATCAAGAGACCCAGTACTTC. Translation gives CASSPRQNQETQYF.